A single sample is the source of the 3 T cell receptor beta chains below, sequenced in a study of T cell repertoires in cytomegalovirus infection. Using its own MiXCR run on the reads, TCRdb lists one record per CDR3 protein. This table has 310,000 or so distinct CDR3 sequences, 15% to 20% appearing once. Sequenced sample: PBMCs. The receptors were sampled from a human donor in good health (CMV status not recorded). Some clones in this sample may be carry-over from other donors' samples.

This clonotype was counted between two and nine times. The chain has TRBV6-6 and TRBJ1-1; tentatively, D is TRBD1 (6 bases). In germline, CDR1 is MNHNY, CDR2 SVGAGI (reference sequence). This CDR3 spans 16 amino acids. V was shortened by 5 bases and J by 5 bases, with 21 bases between the two germline ends. In DNA form, the CDR3 reads TGTGCCAGCAGTCAAACACAGGGAATCTCGTGGACTGAAGCTTTCTTT. Translating it yields CASSQTQGISWTEAFF.

This clonotype came up many times. The chain combines TRBV7-8 with TRBJ2-3; TRBD1 aligns across 7 bases. Germline V lookup: CDR1 SGHVS, CDR2 FQNEAQ. V shed 8 bases and J 1 base; nucleotides not matched to a gene: 6. This CDR3 is built from 14 residues. The chain's CDR3 is CASEKGQRTDTQYF. CDR3 nucleotide sequence: TGTGCCAGCGAAAAGGGACAGCGCACAGATACGCAGTATTTT.

This clonotype was detected only a few times. V gene TRBV6-5 combines with J gene TRBJ1-1; D gene uncertain. This CDR3 is built from 15 residues. CDR1 is MNHEY and CDR2 is SVGAGI in the germline V gene. With 7 bases removed from V and 1 base from J, the gap between germline ends came to 16 bases. The CDR3 DNA reads TGTGCCAGCACCACCGAGACATGGGGGAACACTGAAGCTTTCTTT. Its protein product is CASTTETWGNTEAFF.